Listed below are T cell receptor beta chains from one sample, sequenced in a study of PD-1 blockade in classical Hodgkin lymphoma. Generated by immunoSEQ multiplex PCR, the TCRdb table keeps only in-frame clones and is missing some. The sample has around 92,000 clones; 83% are singletons. Sequences were derived from peripheral blood mononuclear cells (PBMCs), sampled before the fourth cycle of nivolumab. The receptors stem from a human donor with classical Hodgkin lymphoma. Both conserved end residues are part of each CDR3. The order of the fields is J gene, clone size, V gene, D gene, CDR3 DNA, CDR3 protein. D genes are given only for firm matches. Clone size is shown for a subset of rows, as once, few, many or a class of expanded clone.

TRBJ2-1	-	TRBV7-9	TRBD1	TGTGCCAGCAGCTCGGTACAGGGGGCGATCTACAATGAGCAGTTCTTC	CASSSVQGAIYNEQFF
TRBJ2-2	-	TRBV6-5	-	TGTGCCAGCAGGTCCGGGCAGGGTGACACCGGGGAGCTGTTTTTT	CASRSGQGDTGELFF
TRBJ1-3	-	TRBV2	TRBD1	TGTGCCAGCAGGGACAGGGGGCTTGGCACCATATATTTT	CASRDRGLGTIYF
TRBJ2-2	few	TRBV7-6	-	TGTGCCAGCAGCTTAGACTTTATAGGGAACACCGGGGAGCTGTTTTTT	CASSLDFIGNTGELFF
TRBJ2-1	-	TRBV5-4	-	TGTGCCAGCAGCTCGAGGGGGGTAAATGAGCAGTTCTTC	CASSSRGVNEQFF
TRBJ2-5	-	TRBV2	-	TGTGCCAGCAGTGAAAGGGGGAGCGGGGAGACCCAGTACTTC	CASSERGSGETQYF
TRBJ2-7	-	TRBV12-5	-	TGTGCTAGTGGTCCAGAGGGGGCAGCGGGCGAGCAGTACTTC	CASGPEGAAGEQYF
TRBJ2-5	-	TRBV7-2	-	TGTGCCAGCAGCTCCCCCGTCGGGCAGGGAGAGACCCAGTACTTC	CASSSPVGQGETQYF
TRBJ1-5	few	TRBV28	TRBD1	TGTGCCAGCAGGGCGGCCGGGACAGGGGGCCGGCAGCCCCAGCATTTT	CASRAAGTGGRQPQHF
TRBJ2-1	-	TRBV18	-	TGTGCCAGCTCACCACCGGGGAGGAAGGGTGAGCAGTTCTTC	CASSPPGRKGEQFF
TRBJ2-1	-	TRBV28	TRBD1	TGTGCCAGCAGTCCACCGGGACAGGGTACCAATGAGCAGTTCTTC	CASSPPGQGTNEQFF
TRBJ1-1	-	TRBV19	-	TGTGCCAGTAGTATAATGGGAATTGGGAACACTGAAGCTTTCTTT	CASSIMGIGNTEAFF
TRBJ2-1	-	TRBV18	TRBD2	TGTGCCAGCTCACCGGCGGGAGACTACAATGAGCAGTTCTTC	CASSPAGDYNEQFF
TRBJ1-2	-	TRBV19	TRBD1	TGTGCCAGTAGTCTGAGACCGGGACAGGGGCGAGTCCTCTTC	CASSLRPGQGRVLF
TRBJ2-7	-	TRBV2	TRBD1	TGTGCCAGCAGACCGGGACAGGCCTCCTACGAGCAGTACTTC	CASRPGQASYEQYF
TRBJ2-3	-	TRBV10-3	TRBD2	TGTGCCATCAGTGAGTCGTTTGGGACTAGCGACCCTGGCAAGCAGTATTTT	CAISESFGTSDPGKQYF
TRBJ1-1	-	TRBV28	-	TGTGCCAGCAGTTTAGAGCGGAGTGAAGCTTTCTTT	CASSLERSEAFF
TRBJ2-2	-	TRBV19	-	TGTGCCAGTAGTTCCCAGGTGGCCGGGGAGCTGTTTTTT	CASSSQVAGELFF
TRBJ2-7	once	TRBV4-2	TRBD2	TGTGCCAGCAGCACGGGGGACGCTAGCGGGAATACTTACGAGCAGTACTTC	CASSTGDASGNTYEQYF
TRBJ2-7	-	TRBV5-1	TRBD1	TGCGCCAGCAGCTCAACGGGACAGAACTACGAGCAGTACTTC	CASSSTGQNYEQYF
TRBJ2-5	few	TRBV6-5	TRBD2	TGTGCCAGCAGTTACGGCCGGGGGGGGGAGACCCAGTACTTC	CASSYGRGGETQYF
TRBJ2-3	-	TRBV11-2	TRBD2	TGTGCCAGCAGCTTAAGAGCGGGAGGGCCTGCAGATACGCAGTATTTT	CASSLRAGGPADTQYF
TRBJ2-1	-	TRBV2	TRBD2	TGTGCCAGCAGGACTAGCGGTACCTACAATGAGCAGTTCTTC	CASRTSGTYNEQFF
TRBJ2-2	few	TRBV7-9	TRBD2	TGTGCCAGCAGCCCCGAGGGACTAGCGGGAGTAGGGGAGCTGTTTTTT	CASSPEGLAGVGELFF
TRBJ2-1	-	TRBV6-5	-	TGTGCCAGTAAGGGTGGCAGGGTGGGCAATGAGCAGTTCTTC	CASKGGRVGNEQFF
TRBJ1-2	-	TRBV9	TRBD1	TGTGCCAGCAGCCCACCTGTGACAGGGGGGAACTATGGCTACACCTTC	CASSPPVTGGNYGYTF
TRBJ1-5	-	TRBV5-1	TRBD1	TGCGCCAGCAGCTTGGAGGGGGCAGGGGAAGGTCAGCCCCAGCATTTT	CASSLEGAGEGQPQHF
TRBJ2-2	-	TRBV7-8	-	TGTGCCAGCAGCCTGGAGACAGGCAGAGCCGGGGAGCTGTTTTTT	CASSLETGRAGELFF
TRBJ1-4	-	TRBV28	-	TGTGCCAGCAGTCTCGGGACGGACCCAACTAATGAAAAACTGTTTTTT	CASSLGTDPTNEKLFF